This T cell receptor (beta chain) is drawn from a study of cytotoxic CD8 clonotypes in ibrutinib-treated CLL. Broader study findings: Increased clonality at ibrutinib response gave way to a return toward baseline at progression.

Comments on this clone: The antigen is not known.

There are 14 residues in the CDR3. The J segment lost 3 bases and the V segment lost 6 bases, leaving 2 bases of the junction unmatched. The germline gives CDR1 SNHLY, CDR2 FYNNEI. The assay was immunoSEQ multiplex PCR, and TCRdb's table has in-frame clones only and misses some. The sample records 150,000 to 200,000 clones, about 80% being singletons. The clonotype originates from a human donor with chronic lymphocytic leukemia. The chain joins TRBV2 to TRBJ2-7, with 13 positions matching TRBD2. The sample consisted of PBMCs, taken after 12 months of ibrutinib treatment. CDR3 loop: CASRTSGGHYEQYF. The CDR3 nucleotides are TGTGCCAGCAGGACTAGCGGGGGGCACTACGAGCAGTACTTC.